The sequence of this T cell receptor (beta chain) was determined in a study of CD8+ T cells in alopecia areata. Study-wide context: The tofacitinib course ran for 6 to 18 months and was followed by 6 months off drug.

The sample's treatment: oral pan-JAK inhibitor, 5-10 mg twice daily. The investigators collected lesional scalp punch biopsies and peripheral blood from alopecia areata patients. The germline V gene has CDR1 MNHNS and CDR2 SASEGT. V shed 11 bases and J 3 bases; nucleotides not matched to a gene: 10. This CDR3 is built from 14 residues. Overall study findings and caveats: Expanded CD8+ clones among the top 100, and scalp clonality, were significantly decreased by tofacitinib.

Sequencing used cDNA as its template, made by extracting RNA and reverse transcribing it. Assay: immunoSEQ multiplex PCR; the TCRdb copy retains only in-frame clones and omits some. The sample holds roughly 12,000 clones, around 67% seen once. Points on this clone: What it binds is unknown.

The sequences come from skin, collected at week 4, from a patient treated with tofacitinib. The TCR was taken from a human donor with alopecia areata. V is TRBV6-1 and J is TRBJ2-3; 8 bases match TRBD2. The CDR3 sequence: CAARRGGGTDTQYF. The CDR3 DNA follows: TGTGCCGCACGCCGGGGGGGCGGTACAGATACGCAGTATTTT.